The source of this T cell receptor beta chain is a study of blood T cell repertoires in COVID-19. Seattle researchers signed up patients amid active infection and tracked them longitudinally. Per germline, CDR1 DFQATT and CDR2 SNEGSKA (reference sequence). CDR3 length: 14 amino acids. Trimming cost V 3 bases and J 5 bases, with 14 bases left between them. As handled by the study authors: Amplification of reference gene primers was used by the study to estimate nucleated cell counts. Some clones are missing from TCRdb's copy, which holds only in-frame ones; the method was immunoSEQ multiplex PCR. The V and J calls and clone size were taken over from that table, and D and trimming were inferred from the DNA. The table records 450,000 or so clones, 75% to 90% of them present only once.

This chain connects TRBV20-1 to TRBJ1-5, with D perhaps TRBD1 (5 bases). The receptor was derived from a woman aged 40 to 50 with COVID-19, enrolled during active disease. Sequencing was performed on peripheral blood. The CDR3 spells CSASLGQRDQPQHF. The CDR3 DNA reads as TGCAGTGCTAGTTTGGGGCAAAGGGATCAGCCCCAGCATTTT.